These 15 T cell receptor beta chains came from one sample sequenced in a study of T cell repertoires in cytomegalovirus infection (dated by TCRdb to about 2019). Explained via the paper, the treatment or condition label denotes: in vitro stimulation with specific CMV peptide epitopes to enrich CMV-specific T cells. These TCRs are of unknown antigen specificity. Sequencing took place on an Illumina HiSeq 1500. The public reads were reprocessed in TCRdb via fastp at Q25 and MiXCR, keeping in-frame beta chains. CDR3 protein duplicates are merged, each entry listing the most common genes and DNA. The table for this sample lists 830,000 or so distinct CDR3 sequences; less than 35% of them were counted only once. About an eighth of the sample is in the top ten clones. Sequencing used cultured CD8+ T cells from PBMCs, obtained from culture after CMV antigen stimulation. Source of these receptors: a human donor in good health (CMV status not recorded). Some clones in this sample may be carry-over from other donors' samples.

This clonotype was detected a few times. The rearrangement uses TRBV7-8 and TRBJ2-7; TRBD2 is a possible D gene (6 bases). The V gene's germline CDR1 is SGHVS and CDR2 FQNEAQ. CDR3 length: 13 amino acids. V was clipped by 2 bases and J by 3 bases, with 8 bases between them. CDR3 sequence: CASSLLDYYEQYV. The CDR3, as DNA: TGTGCCAGCAGCTTATTGGACTACTACGAGCAGTACGTC.

The V call is TRBV6-2 or TRBV6-3, the J call TRBJ2-1; 8 positions agree with TRBD1. The CDR3 runs 15 residues. Germline V gives CDR1 MNHEY, CDR2 SVGEGT. V lost 1 base and J lost 3; bases outside the gene matches: 2. The CDR3 DNA sequence: TGTGCCAGCAGTTACTGGACAGGGATCTACAATGAGCAGTTCTTC. As protein: CASSYWTGIYNEQFF.

A few counts support this clonotype. This sequence joins TRBV6-1 and TRBJ1-6; 10 bases line up with TRBD1. In germline, CDR1 is MNHNS, CDR2 SASEGT. V gave up 5 bases and J gave up 10 bases; unmatched junction bases: 11. The length of the CDR3 is 16 residues. The CDR3 here is CASSHTAGQGYSPLHF. In DNA, the CDR3 is TGTGCCAGCAGTCATACAGCGGGACAGGGGTACTCACCCCTCCACTTT.

This clonotype was picked up one time. V is TRBV12-3 or TRBV12-4 and J is TRBJ2-1, with D uncertain. V was pared by 8 bases and J by 9 bases, with 20 bases between. The CDR3 covers 14 residues. CDR3 residues: CASAQSMILGEQFF. The CDR3 DNA follows: TGTGCCAGCGCCCAAAGTATGATTCTGGGTGAGCAGTTCTTC.

The chain combines TRBV11-2 with TRBJ2-3; 8 bases match TRBD2. The CDR3 runs 16 residues. The V gene end was trimmed by 1 base and the J gene end by 7 bases; junction bases not matched to a gene: 10. Germline lookup yields CDR1 SGHAT and CDR2 FQNNGV. DNA for the CDR3: TGTGCCAGCAGCTTAGGAGCGGGGGAGCCCGTGAATACGCAGTATTTT. Residues: CASSLGAGEPVNTQYF.

This chain connects TRBV27 to TRBJ1-6; tentatively, D is TRBD1 (5 bases). The CDR3 has 13 residues. The V end was cut by 5 bases, the J end by 13 bases, with 15 bases between. Germline V gives CDR1 MNHEY, CDR2 SMNVEV (reference sequence). CDR3 region: CASSVGRNNPLHF. The DNA for the CDR3 is TGTGCCAGCAGTGTGGGACGGAATAATCCCCTCCACTTT.

This clonotype was seen a single time. The chain links TRBV7-9 to TRBJ2-5; possibly TRBD2 for D (5 bases). The CDR3 loop spans 15 amino acids. V dropped 4 bases and J dropped 2 bases, with 14 bases sitting between them. Germline CDR1 and CDR2: SEHNR and FQNEAQ (reference sequence). DNA for the CDR3: TGTGCCAGCAGCTCACTCCGGACTGGTCAAGAGACCCAGTACTTC. Residues: CASSSLRTGQETQYF. Full variable domain (missing parts from reference TRBV7-9 and TRBJ2-5): DTGVSQNPRHKITKRGQNVTFRCDPISEHNRLYWYRQTLGQGPEFLTYFQNEAQLEKSRLLSDRFSAERPKGSFSTLEIQRTEQGDSAMYLCASSSLRTGQETQYFGPGTRLLVL.

This clonotype was detected a few times. V is TRBV7-2 and J is TRBJ1-2, with TRBD1 identical over 12 bases. The trim removed 4 bases at V and 4 bases at J, leaving 7 bases unmatched. Germline loops: CDR1 SGHTA, CDR2 FQGNSA. The CDR3 is 16 amino acids. DNA of the CDR3: TGTGCCAGCAGCTCGGGACAGGGGGCGGTTGGCTATGGCTACACCTTC. Protein: CASSSGQGAVGYGYTF. Variable domain in full (rest from reference TRBV7-2 and TRBJ1-2): GAGVSQSPSNKVTEKGKDVELRCDPISGHTALYWYRQSLGQGLEFLIYFQGNSAPDKSGLPSDRFSAERTGGSVSTLTIQRTQQEDSAVYLCASSSGQGAVGYGYTFGSGTRLTVV.

The chain has TRBV28 and TRBJ2-1; D possibly uses TRBD1 or TRBD2 (5 bases each). Germline V CDR1 and CDR2: MDHEN, SYDVKM. CDR3 length: 15 residues. The V end was cut by 6 bases, the J end by 2 bases, with 14 bases between. CDR3 DNA: TGTGCCAGCAGGCTTGGCTTGGGGGCCTACAATGAGCAGTTCTTC. As protein: CASRLGLGAYNEQFF.

A note on this clonotype: This may be a read error, as it is one base from a much larger clone. The chain combines TRBV7-7 with TRBJ2-7; 8 positions match TRBD1. The CDR3 is 13 residues long. Germline lookup yields CDR1 SSHAT and CDR2 FNYEAQ (reference sequence). The chain's CDR3 is CASSPRGPGKQYF. CDR3 DNA: TGTGCTAGCAGCCCCAGGGGGCCTGGCAAGCAGTACTTC.

This clonotype was seen a handful of times. The genes are TRBV12-3 or TRBV12-4 and TRBJ1-2, with D possibly being TRBD1 (6 bases). Trimming pared 1 base from V and 7 bases from J, leaving 13 bases between. CDR3 length equals 14 residues. This CDR3 reads CASSLGTVIGGYTF. The CDR3 region has the DNA TGTGCCAGCAGTTTAGGGACAGTGATTGGTGGCTACACCTTC.

This clonotype was counted between two and nine times. J is TRBJ2-4 and V is TRBV11-2; TRBD1 or TRBD2 may be the D gene (5 bases each). The CDR3 spans 14 residues. The germline V gene has CDR1 SGHAT and CDR2 FQNNGV. The V and J ends lost 2 bases and 7 bases respectively, with 12 bases between them. The CDR3, as DNA: TGTGCCAGCAGCTTACAGAGGTGGGGGAACATTCAGTACTTC. Its protein product is CASSLQRWGNIQYF.

This clonotype was counted only a few times. The chain couples TRBV11-1 to TRBJ1-1; no reliable D call. V shed 7 bases and J shed 4 bases, with 13 bases lying between them. This CDR3 spans 13 amino acids. Germline lookup yields CDR1 SGHAT and CDR2 FQDESV (reference sequence). The CDR3: CASTTLGPTEAFF. The CDR3 DNA sequence: TGTGCCAGCACCACCCTCGGACCCACTGAAGCTTTCTTT.

The chain is built from TRBV9 and TRBJ1-1, with D tentatively TRBD1 (5 bases). Germline V gene sequence: CDR1 SGDLS, CDR2 YYNGEE. The CDR3 contains 16 residues. Trimming removed 4 bases at V and 6 bases at J, with 22 bases between. CDR3 residues: CASSISTGTGLPEAFF. Here the CDR3 DNA reads TGTGCCAGCAGCATATCAACCGGGACGGGATTACCTGAAGCTTTCTTT.

A few counts support this clonotype. In nucleotides, the CDR3 is TGTGCCAGCAGCCCCTTTGTGGGGAACACTGAAGCTTTCTTT. Translating gives CASSPFVGNTEAFF. The chain couples TRBV11-2 to TRBJ1-1; no reliable D call. CDR1 SGHAT and CDR2 FQNNGV come from the germline V gene. Trimming left V 5 bases short and J 1 base short, with 11 bases between. CDR3 length equals 14 residues.